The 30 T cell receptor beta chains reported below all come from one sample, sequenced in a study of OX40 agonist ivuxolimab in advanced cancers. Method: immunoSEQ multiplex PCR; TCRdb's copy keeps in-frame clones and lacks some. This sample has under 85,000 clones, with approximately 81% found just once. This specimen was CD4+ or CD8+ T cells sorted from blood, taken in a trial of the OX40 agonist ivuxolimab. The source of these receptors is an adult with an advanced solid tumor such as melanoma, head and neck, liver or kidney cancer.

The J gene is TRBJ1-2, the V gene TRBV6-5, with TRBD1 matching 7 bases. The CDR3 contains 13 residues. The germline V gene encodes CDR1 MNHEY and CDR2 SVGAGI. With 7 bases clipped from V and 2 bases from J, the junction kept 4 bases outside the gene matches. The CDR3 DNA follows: TGTGCCAGCACCGAGACAGGGAACTATGGCTACACCTTC. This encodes CASTETGNYGYTF.

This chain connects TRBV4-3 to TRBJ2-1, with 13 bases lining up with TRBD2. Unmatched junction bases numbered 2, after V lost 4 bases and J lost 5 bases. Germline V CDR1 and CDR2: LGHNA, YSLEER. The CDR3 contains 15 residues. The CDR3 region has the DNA TGCGCCAGCAGCCGTGGGACTAGCGGGGACAATGAGCAGTTCTTC. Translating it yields CASSRGTSGDNEQFF.

Here the CDR3 reads CASSVGGLPRETQYF. DNA of the CDR3: TGTGCCAGCAGCGTAGGGGGACTACCCCGAGAGACCCAGTACTTC. V usage is TRBV9 and J usage is TRBJ2-5; 7 bases are a match to TRBD2. The germline V gene encodes CDR1 SGDLS and CDR2 YYNGEE. The ends lost 0 bases at V and 4 bases at J; junction bases unmatched: 6. The CDR3 has 15 amino acids.

CDR3 in DNA: TGTGCCAGCAGCCAAGATTTGGGGGTCACCCGAGAAGCTTTCTTT. Translation gives CASSQDLGVTREAFF. J is TRBJ1-1 and V is TRBV14, with a possible D match to TRBD1 (5 bases). Trimming cost V 0 bases and J 8 bases, with 16 bases left between them. The CDR3 length is 15 residues. The germline V gene encodes CDR1 SGHDN and CDR2 FVKESK.

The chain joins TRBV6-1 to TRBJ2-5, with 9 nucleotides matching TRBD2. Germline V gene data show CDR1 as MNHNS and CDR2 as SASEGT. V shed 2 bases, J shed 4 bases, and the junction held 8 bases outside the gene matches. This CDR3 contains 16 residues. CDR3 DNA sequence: TGTGCCAGCAGTGAACTTGCGGGGGGGCCGGTAGAGACCCAGTACTTC. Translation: CASSELAGGPVETQYF.

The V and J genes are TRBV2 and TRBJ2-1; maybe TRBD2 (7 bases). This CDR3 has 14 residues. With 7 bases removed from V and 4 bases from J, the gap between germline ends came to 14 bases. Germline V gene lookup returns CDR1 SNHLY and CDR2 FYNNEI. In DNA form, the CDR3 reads TGTGCCAGCACTCGGGGGGCCAGATACAATGAGCAGTTCTTC. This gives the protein CASTRGARYNEQFF.

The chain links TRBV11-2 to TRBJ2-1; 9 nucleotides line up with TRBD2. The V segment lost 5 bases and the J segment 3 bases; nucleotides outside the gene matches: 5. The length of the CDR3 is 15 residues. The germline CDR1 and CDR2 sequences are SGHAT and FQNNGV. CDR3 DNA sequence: TGTGCCAGCAGCCGTAGCGGGGGCAGCTACAATGAGCAGTTCTTC. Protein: CASSRSGGSYNEQFF.

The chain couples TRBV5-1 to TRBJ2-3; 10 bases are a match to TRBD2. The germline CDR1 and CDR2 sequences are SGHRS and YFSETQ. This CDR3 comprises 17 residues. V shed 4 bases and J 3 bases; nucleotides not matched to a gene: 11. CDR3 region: CASSQRSGGARTDTQYF. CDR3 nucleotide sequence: TGCGCCAGCAGCCAAAGAAGCGGGGGGGCTAGAACAGATACGCAGTATTTT. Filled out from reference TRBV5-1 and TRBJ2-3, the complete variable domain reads KAGVTQTPRYLIKTRGQQVTLSCSPISGHRSVSWYQQTPGQGLQFLFEYFSETQRNKGNFPGRFSGRQFSNSRSEMNVSTLELGDSALYLCASSQRSGGARTDTQYFGPGTRLTVL.

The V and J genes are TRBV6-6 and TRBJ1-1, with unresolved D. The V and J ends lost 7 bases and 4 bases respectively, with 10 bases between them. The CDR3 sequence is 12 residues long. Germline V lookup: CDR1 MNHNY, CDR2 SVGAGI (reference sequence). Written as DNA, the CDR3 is TGTGCCAGCACTCAACGGGGCACTGAAGCTTTCTTT. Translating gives CASTQRGTEAFF.

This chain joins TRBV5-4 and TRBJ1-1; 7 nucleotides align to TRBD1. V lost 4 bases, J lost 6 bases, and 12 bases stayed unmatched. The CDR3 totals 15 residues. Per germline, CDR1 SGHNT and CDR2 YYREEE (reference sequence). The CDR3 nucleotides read TGTGCCAGCAGCAGAAAGACAGGGACCGGCGCTGAAGCTTTCTTT. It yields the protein CASSRKTGTGAEAFF.

CDR3 residues: CASRPRGGWDNEQFF. For the CDR3, the DNA is TGTGCCAGCAGACCCCGGGGGGGCTGGGACAATGAGCAGTTCTTC. V gene TRBV7-8 combines with J gene TRBJ2-1; 8 bases line up with TRBD2. Germline V gives CDR1 SGHVS, CDR2 FQNEAQ. V shed 6 bases and J 5 bases; nucleotides not matched to a gene: 9. The CDR3 totals 15 residues.

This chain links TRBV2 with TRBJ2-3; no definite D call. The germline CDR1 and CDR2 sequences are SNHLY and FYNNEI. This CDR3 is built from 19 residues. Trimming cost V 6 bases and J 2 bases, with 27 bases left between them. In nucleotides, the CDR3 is TGTGCCAGCAGCAAAATCCCTGGTTGGGCGAGTGGGGACACAGATACGCAGTATTTT. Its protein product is CASSKIPGWASGDTDTQYF.

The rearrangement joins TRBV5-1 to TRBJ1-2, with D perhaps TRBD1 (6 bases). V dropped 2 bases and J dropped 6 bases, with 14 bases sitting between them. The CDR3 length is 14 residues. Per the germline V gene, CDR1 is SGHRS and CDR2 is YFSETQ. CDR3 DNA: TGCGCCAGCAGCTTCGGTACAGGGTATGATGGCTACACCTTC. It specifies CASSFGTGYDGYTF.

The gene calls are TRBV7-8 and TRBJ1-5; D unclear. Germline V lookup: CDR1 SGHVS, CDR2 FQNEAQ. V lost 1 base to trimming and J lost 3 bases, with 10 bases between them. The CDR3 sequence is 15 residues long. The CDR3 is CASSLEGRNNQPQHF. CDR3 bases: TGTGCCAGCAGCTTAGAAGGTAGAAACAATCAGCCCCAGCATTTT.

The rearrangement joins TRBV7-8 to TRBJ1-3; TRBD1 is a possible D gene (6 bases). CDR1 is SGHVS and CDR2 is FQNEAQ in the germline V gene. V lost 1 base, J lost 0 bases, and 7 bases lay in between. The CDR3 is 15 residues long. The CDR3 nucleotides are TGTGCCAGCAGCTTAGGGACAGTCTCTGGAAACACCATATATTTT. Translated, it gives CASSLGTVSGNTIYF. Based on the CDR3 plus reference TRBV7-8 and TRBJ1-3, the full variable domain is GAGVSQSPRYKVAKRGQDVALRCDPISGHVSLFWYQQALGQGPEFLTYFQNEAQLDKSGLPSDRFFAERPEGSVSTLKIQRTQQEDSAVYLCASSLGTVSGNTIYFGEGSWLTVV.

CDR3 sequence (DNA): TGCGCCAGCAGCCCCCTGACAGGGTGGATGAACACTGAAGCTTTCTTT. Its protein product is CASSPLTGWMNTEAFF. The chain employs TRBV5-1 and TRBJ1-1, with TRBD1 matching 7 bases. The ends lost 4 bases at V and 0 bases at J; junction bases unmatched: 9. This CDR3 contains 16 residues. CDR1 and CDR2 from the germline V gene are SGHRS and YFSETQ.

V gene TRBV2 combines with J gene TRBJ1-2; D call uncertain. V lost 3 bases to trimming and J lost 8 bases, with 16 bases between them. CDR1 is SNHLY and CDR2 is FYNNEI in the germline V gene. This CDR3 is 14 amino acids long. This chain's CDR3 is CASSEVGGRRGYTF. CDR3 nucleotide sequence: TGTGCCAGCAGTGAGGTAGGCGGACGACGGGGCTACACCTTC.

CDR3 protein: CASSQLVGAQYF. CDR3 coding DNA: TGCGCCAGCAGCCAATTGGTGGGGGCCCAGTACTTC. The J gene is TRBJ2-5, the V gene TRBV4-1; D could derive from TRBD1 or TRBD2 (5 bases each). V lost 2 bases to trimming and J lost 9 bases, with 10 bases between them. CDR3 size: 12 residues. From germline, CDR1 is MGHRA and CDR2 YSYEKL.

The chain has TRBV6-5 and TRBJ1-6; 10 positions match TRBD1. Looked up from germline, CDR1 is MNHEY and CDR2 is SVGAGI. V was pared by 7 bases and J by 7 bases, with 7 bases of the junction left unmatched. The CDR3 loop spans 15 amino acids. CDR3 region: CASTEQGQGNSPLHF. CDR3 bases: TGTGCCAGCACAGAGCAGGGACAGGGGAATTCACCCCTCCACTTT.

This chain's CDR3 is CASSNAYEQYF. CDR3 bases: TGTGCCAGCAGCAATGCATACGAGCAGTACTTC. The chain carries TRBV6-1 and TRBJ2-7; D is undetermined. Germline assignment: CDR1 MNHNS and CDR2 SASEGT. The length of the CDR3 is 11 residues. Trimming left V 6 bases short and J 4 bases short, with 7 bases between.

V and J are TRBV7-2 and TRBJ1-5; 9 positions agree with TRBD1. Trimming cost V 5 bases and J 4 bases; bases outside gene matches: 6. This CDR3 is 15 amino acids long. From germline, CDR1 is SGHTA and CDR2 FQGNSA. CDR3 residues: CASSPSGTGNQPQHF. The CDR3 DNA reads TGTGCCAGCAGCCCGTCCGGGACAGGGAATCAGCCCCAGCATTTT. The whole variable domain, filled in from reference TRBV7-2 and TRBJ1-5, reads GAGVSQSPSNKVTEKGKDVELRCDPISGHTALYWYRQSLGQGLEFLIYFQGNSAPDKSGLPSDRFSAERTGGSVSTLTIQRTQQEDSAVYLCASSPSGTGNQPQHFGDGTRLSIL.

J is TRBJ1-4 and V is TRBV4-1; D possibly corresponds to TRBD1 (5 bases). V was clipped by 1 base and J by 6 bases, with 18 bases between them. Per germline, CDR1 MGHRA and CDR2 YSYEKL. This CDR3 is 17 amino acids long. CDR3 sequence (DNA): TGCGCCAGCAGCCAAGCCAGTCGCGACAGAAAGTATGAAAAACTGTTTTTT. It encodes CASSQASRDRKYEKLFF.

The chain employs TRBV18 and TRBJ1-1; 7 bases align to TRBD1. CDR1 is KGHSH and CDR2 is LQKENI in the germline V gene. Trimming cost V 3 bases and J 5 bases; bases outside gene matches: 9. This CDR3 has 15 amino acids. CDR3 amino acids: CASSPTGSTGTEAFF. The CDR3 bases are TGTGCCAGCTCACCGACAGGGAGTACGGGGACTGAAGCTTTCTTT.

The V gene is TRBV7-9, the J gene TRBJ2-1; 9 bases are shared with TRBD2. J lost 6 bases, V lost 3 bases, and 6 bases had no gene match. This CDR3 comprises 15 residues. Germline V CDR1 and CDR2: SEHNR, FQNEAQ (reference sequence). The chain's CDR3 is CASSLAGGNGNEQFF. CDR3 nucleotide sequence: TGTGCCAGCAGCTTGGCGGGGGGGAATGGCAATGAGCAGTTCTTC.

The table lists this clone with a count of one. CDR3 sequence: CASSHDPGHSTAKNTEAFF. The CDR3 DNA follows: TGCGCCAGCAGTCACGATCCGGGACATTCAACGGCGAAGAACACTGAAGCTTTCTTT. This sequence joins TRBV4-1 and TRBJ1-1; D might be TRBD1 (6 bases). This CDR3 is 19 amino acids long. CDR1 is MGHRA, CDR2 YSYEKL, per germline. The V end was cut by 6 bases, the J end by 1 base, with 27 bases between.

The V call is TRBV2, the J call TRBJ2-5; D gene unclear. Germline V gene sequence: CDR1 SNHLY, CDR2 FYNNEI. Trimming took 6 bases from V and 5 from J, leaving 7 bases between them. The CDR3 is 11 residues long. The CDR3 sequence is CASRLGETQYF. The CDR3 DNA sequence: TGTGCCAGCAGGCTCGGGGAGACCCAGTACTTC. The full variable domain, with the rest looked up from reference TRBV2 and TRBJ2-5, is EPEVTQTPSHQVTQMGQEVILRCVPISNHLYFYWYRQILGQKVEFLVSFYNNEISEKSEIFDDQFSVERPDGSNFTLKIRSTKLEDSAMYFCASRLGETQYFGPGTRLLVL.

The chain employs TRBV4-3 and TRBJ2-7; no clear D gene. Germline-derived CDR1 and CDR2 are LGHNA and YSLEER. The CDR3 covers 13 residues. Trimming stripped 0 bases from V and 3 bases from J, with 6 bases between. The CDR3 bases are TGCGCCAGCAGCCAAGAAGTTGACTACGAGCAGTACTTC. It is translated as CASSQEVDYEQYF.

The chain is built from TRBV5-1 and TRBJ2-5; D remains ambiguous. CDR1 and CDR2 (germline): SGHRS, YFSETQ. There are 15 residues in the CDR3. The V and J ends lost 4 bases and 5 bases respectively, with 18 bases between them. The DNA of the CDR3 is TGCGCCAGCAGCCGGTCAGTGGACCCCTCGGAGACCCAGTACTTC. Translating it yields CASSRSVDPSETQYF.

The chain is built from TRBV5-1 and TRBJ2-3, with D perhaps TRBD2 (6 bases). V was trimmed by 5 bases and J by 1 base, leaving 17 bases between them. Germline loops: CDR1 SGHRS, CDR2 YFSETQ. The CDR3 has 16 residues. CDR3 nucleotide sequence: TGCGCCAGCAGTCAAAACCCGGGGGTAGGCACAGATACGCAGTATTTT. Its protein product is CASSQNPGVGTDTQYF.

The CDR3, as DNA: TGTGCCAGCAGCCCAGGACAGAATCAGCCCCAGCATTTT. Translation gives CASSPGQNQPQHF. The V gene is TRBV7-2, the J gene TRBJ1-5; TRBD1 might be the D (6 bases). The V gene's germline CDR1 is SGHTA and CDR2 FQGNSA. The CDR3 extends over 13 amino acids. V was pared by 5 bases and J by 4 bases, with 9 bases between.